This T cell receptor beta chain was sequenced during a study of T cells in Graves' hyperthyroidism and ophthalmopathy. The CDR3 sequence is 16 residues long. Germline assignment: CDR1 SGHAT and CDR2 FQNNGV. For this clonotype: This may be a read error, as it is one base from a much larger clone.

Amplified TCR beta CDR3 regions came from RNA transcripts. Initially, a first-round RT-PCR of the TCR CDR3 employed the HTBI primer set. One entry per CDR3 protein results from TCRdb running MiXCR on the multiplex PCR reads. The sample lists 250,000 to 350,000 distinct CDR3 sequences, approximately 15% seen once, with less than 70% in the top ten. Investigators excluded patients with uncontrolled infection, other autoimmune disease, pregnancy or lactation. The source of this sequence is a woman in her sixties or seventies with Graves' ophthalmopathy. The chain uses TRBV11-2 and TRBJ2-2; TRBD1 matches 9 bases. The sequenced sample consisted of blood. CDR3 DNA sequence: TGTGCCAGCAGTACCCGGGACAGGGAGGTGACCGGGGAGCCGTTTTTT. Amino acid sequence: CASSTRDREVTGEPFF.